A single sample is the source of the 32 T cell receptor beta chains below, sequenced in a study of post-analysis software for immune sequencing data. Unique-molecular-identifier-tagged TCR beta cDNA libraries were used. MiXCR, run by TCRdb on the PCR reads, gives a single entry per CDR3 protein. The repertoire consists of hundreds of thousands of distinct CDR3 sequences, with about 27% occurring once and the leading ten covering around 0.56%. Their recognized antigens are unknown. General study findings and limits: Patients had higher frequencies than controls of about five TRBV segments, including TRBV5-6, TRBV5-1 and TRBV20-1.

The sample consisted of blood. The receptors stem from a girl under 18 with multiple sclerosis.

The rearrangement uses TRBV4-1 and TRBJ1-4; TRBD1 aligns across 8 bases. The J segment lost 7 bases and the V segment lost 2 bases, leaving 12 bases of the junction unmatched. CDR3 length: 17 amino acids. Germline CDR1 is MGHRA and CDR2 is YSYEKL. CDR3 in amino acids: CASSQTESGQGGEKLFF. The CDR3 DNA follows: TGCGCCAGCAGCCAAACGGAGTCTGGACAGGGTGGTGAAAAACTGTTTTTT.

As for this clonotype: The junction departs from the called germline gene at one end, perhaps through a read error. This chain links TRBV2 with TRBJ1-2, with TRBD1 matching over 8 bases. The germline V gene has CDR1 SNHLY and CDR2 FYNNEI. The CDR3 has 14 amino acids. CDR3 residues: CASRPGQANCGYTF. CDR3 DNA sequence: TGTGCCAGCAGACCGGGACAGGCAAACTGTGGCTACACCTTC.

The table lists this clonotype with a few counts. The chain couples TRBV9 to TRBJ2-7; D perhaps matches TRBD1 (6 bases). The CDR3 spans 11 residues. Trimming took 7 bases from V and 6 from J, leaving 11 bases between them. The germline V gene encodes CDR1 SGDLS and CDR2 YYNGEE. CDR3 in DNA: TGTGCCAGCGGGGGCCCTAGCGAGCAGTACTTC. It is translated as CASGGPSEQYF.

This clonotype was counted only a few times. The chain recombines TRBV29-1 with TRBJ2-2; D uncertain. CDR1 is SQVTM, CDR2 ANQGSEA, per germline. Trimming pared 6 bases from V and 2 bases from J, leaving 4 bases between. The CDR3 contains 11 residues. CDR3 coding DNA: TGCAGCGTGTCCAACACCGGGGAGCTGTTTTTT. Protein sequence: CSVSNTGELFF.

The rearrangement uses TRBV20-1 and TRBJ1-2; weak D call: TRBD1 (6 bases). The V end lost 5 bases, the J end lost 3 bases, and 16 bases lay between the germline ends. This CDR3 spans 14 amino acids. Germline CDR1 reads DFQATT; CDR2 reads SNEGSKA (reference sequence). The CDR3 DNA is TGCAGTGCTCGAAAGACAGGTTCGGACTATGGCTACACCTTC. Amino acids: CSARKTGSDYGYTF.

Remarks on this clonotype: The germline gene is not matched at one end of the junction; a read error may be the cause. The V gene is TRBV3-1, the J gene TRBJ2-1, with D possibly being TRBD2 (6 bases). Germline assignment: CDR1 LGHDT and CDR2 YNNKEL (reference sequence). The CDR3 has 14 residues. The CDR3 reads CASSPGGSRNDQFF. DNA of the CDR3: TGTGCCAGCAGCCCAGGAGGGAGTCGGAATGACCAGTTCTTC.

The CDR3 is CASSGYTGTGPGYTF. The CDR3 nucleotides read TGTGCCAGCAGTGGATACACCGGGACAGGGCCCGGCTACACCTTC. The chain combines TRBV25-1 with TRBJ1-2; 9 bases line up with TRBD1. The V segment lost 4 bases and the J segment 8 bases; nucleotides outside the gene matches: 11. CDR3 length equals 15 residues. CDR1 and CDR2 (germline): MGHDK, SYGVNS.

This chain connects TRBV5-6 to TRBJ2-7; TRBD2 might be the D (5 bases). The CDR3 has 13 residues. V lost 4 bases, J lost 7 bases, and 15 bases lay in between. Germline CDR1 and CDR2: SGHDT and YYEEEE. CDR3 DNA: TGTGCCAGCAGCCTAGATACTAGAATTGAGCAGTACTTC. It yields the protein CASSLDTRIEQYF.

V gene TRBV5-1 combines with J gene TRBJ1-5; D may be TRBD1 (6 bases). From germline, CDR1 is SGHRS and CDR2 YFSETQ. The CDR3 has 14 residues. Trimming removed 4 bases at V and 6 bases at J, with 14 bases between. The CDR3 DNA is TGCGCCAGCAGCCGCGCAGGGGTAGGTCAGCCCCAGCATTTT. Its translation is CASSRAGVGQPQHF.

The chain carries TRBV5-5 and TRBJ2-6; D may correspond to TRBD1 or TRBD2 (5 bases each). V was pared by 0 bases and J by 0 bases, with 19 bases between. Per the germline V gene, CDR1 is SGHKS and CDR2 is YYEKEE (reference sequence). The CDR3 sequence is 20 residues long. The CDR3 loop reads CASSLGPPGTEFSGANVLTF. Here the CDR3 DNA reads TGTGCCAGCAGCTTGGGCCCCCCCGGGACGGAATTCTCTGGGGCCAACGTCCTGACTTTC.

This clonotype came up once. The genes are TRBV7-9 and TRBJ2-1; D might be TRBD1 or TRBD2, each matching 5 bases. This CDR3 spans 17 amino acids. Trimming shortened V by 1 base and J by 2 bases, and 15 bases separated the two germline ends. Per germline, CDR1 SEHNR and CDR2 FQNEAQ (reference sequence). The CDR3 loop reads CASSLGFGDGPYNEQFF. In DNA form, the CDR3 reads TGTGCCAGCAGCTTAGGATTCGGGGACGGCCCCTACAATGAGCAGTTCTTC.

This clonotype was recorded only once. A read error may explain this, as a much larger clone is one base away. The rearrangement joins TRBV4-3 to TRBJ2-3, with D unresolved. V was clipped by 6 bases and J by 5 bases, with 12 bases between them. The CDR3 spans 13 residues. Per germline, CDR1 LGHNA and CDR2 YSLEER. DNA of the CDR3: TGCGCCAGCAGTCGCCTCCAAGGAGATACGCAGTATTTT. This gives the protein CASSRLQGDTQYF.

The V and J genes are TRBV24-1 and TRBJ1-5; TRBD1 is a possible D gene (6 bases). The DNA end lines up better with TRBJ2-3; the J call may be wrong. CDR1 is KGHDR and CDR2 is SFDVKD in the germline V gene. CDR3 length equals 17 residues. The CDR3 coding sequence is TGTGCCACCAGTGATCCACTCCGTGGGGGCAGCAATCAGCCCCAGTATTTT. Its translation is CATSDPLRGGSNQPQYF.

This clonotype was detected a few times. The V gene is TRBV2, the J gene TRBJ1-6, with D unclear. V was clipped by 7 bases and J by 14 bases, with 18 bases between them. The germline V gene encodes CDR1 SNHLY and CDR2 FYNNEI. CDR3 length: 13 residues. CDR3 sequence: CASTADPWSALHF. The CDR3 DNA sequence: TGTGCCAGCACGGCAGATCCTTGGTCGGCCCTCCACTTT. Together with reference TRBV2 and TRBJ1-6, the CDR3 gives the full variable domain: EPEVTQTPSHQVTQMGQEVILRCVPISNHLYFYWYRQILGQKVEFLVSFYNNEISEKSEIFDDQFSVERPDGSNFTLKIRSTKLEDSAMYFCASTADPWSALHFGNGTRLTVT.

At least ten counts were recorded for this clonotype. The chain links TRBV4-1 to TRBJ2-1; the match to TRBD2 covers 10 bases. The J segment lost 8 bases and the V segment lost 4 bases, leaving 8 bases of the junction unmatched. CDR1 is MGHRA and CDR2 is YSYEKL in the germline V gene. This CDR3 is built from 15 residues. The CDR3 protein is CASSLQRGGGDEQFF. DNA for the CDR3: TGCGCCAGCAGCCTCCAGCGGGGGGGCGGTGATGAGCAGTTCTTC.

The chain recombines TRBV20-1 with TRBJ2-7, with 11 bases lining up with TRBD2. The CDR3 totals 16 residues. The germline V gene has CDR1 DFQATT and CDR2 SNEGSKA (reference sequence). V was pared by 3 bases and J by 2 bases, with 9 bases of the junction left unmatched. In nucleotides, the CDR3 is TGCAGTGCTAGTGCCCTGACTAGCGGGGACGCCTACGAGCAGTACTTC. This translates into CSASALTSGDAYEQYF.

This clonotype was observed a handful of times. The rearrangement uses TRBV28 and TRBJ1-2; maybe TRBD1 (6 bases). Germline values: CDR1 MDHEN, CDR2 SYDVKM. The CDR3 sequence is 15 residues long. The V end lost 5 bases, the J end lost 0 bases, and 13 bases lay between the germline ends. The CDR3 protein is CASSATGTPNYGYTF. The CDR3 nucleotides read TGTGCCAGCAGTGCCACCGGGACACCTAACTATGGCTACACCTTC.

A remark on this clonotype: One end of the junction is discordant with germline, which a read error may explain. The DNA for the CDR3 is TGCGGTGCTACAGGGAGGTTAGCGGGAGGGCCTAAGGGCGAGCAGTACTTC. Encoded protein: CGATGRLAGGPKGEQYF. The chain employs TRBV20-1 and TRBJ2-7, with 11 positions matching TRBD2. The CDR3 extends over 17 amino acids. The V gene's germline CDR1 is DFQATT and CDR2 SNEGSKA (reference sequence).

J is TRBJ1-2 and V is TRBV12-3 or TRBV12-4; D might be TRBD1 (5 bases). V dropped 7 bases and J dropped 8 bases, with 14 bases sitting between them. The CDR3 totals 12 residues. The CDR3 is CASTLGVSGYTF. CDR3 bases: TGTGCCAGCACCTTGGGGGTTAGCGGCTACACCTTC.

This clonotype was recorded many times. The chain recombines TRBV18 with TRBJ2-1; D gene uncertain. The CDR3 is 11 amino acids. With 2 bases removed from V and 10 bases from J, the gap between germline ends came to 6 bases. Germline assignment: CDR1 KGHSH and CDR2 LQKENI. The CDR3 coding sequence is TGTGCCAGCTCACCAGGAATGGAGCAGTTCTTC. Its protein is CASSPGMEQFF.

In this sample, this clonotype turned up once. Given a much more abundant clone one base away, this may be a read error. This sequence joins TRBV29-1 and TRBJ2-6, with a tentative D call TRBD1 (5 bases). This CDR3 contains 15 residues. CDR1 is SQVTM and CDR2 is ANQGSEA in the germline V gene. CDR3: CSVLGSGSGANVLSF. CDR3 DNA sequence: TGCAGCGTTTTGGGGTCCGGCTCTGGGGCCAACGTCCTGTCTTTC.

This rearrangement joins TRBV11-1 to TRBJ2-1; D is undetermined. The germline gives CDR1 SGHAT, CDR2 FQDESV (reference sequence). The CDR3 totals 13 residues. Trimming removed 1 base at V and 4 bases at J, with 5 bases between. For the CDR3, the DNA is TGTGCCAGCAGCTTAGAACGGTACAATGAGCAGTTCTTC. Its translation: CASSLERYNEQFF.

This clonotype has just a few counts. The chain employs TRBV2 and TRBJ1-4; no definite D call. V dropped 1 base and J dropped 4 bases, with 16 bases sitting between them. The V gene's germline CDR1 is SNHLY and CDR2 FYNNEI. There are 17 residues in the CDR3. The CDR3 DNA follows: TGTGCCAGCAGTGAAGGGAGGGCCACACTGAATAATGAAAAACTGTTTTTT. As protein: CASSEGRATLNNEKLFF. Full variable domain (remainder filled in from reference TRBV2 and TRBJ1-4): EPEVTQTPSHQVTQMGQEVILRCVPISNHLYFYWYRQILGQKVEFLVSFYNNEISEKSEIFDDQFSVERPDGSNFTLKIRSTKLEDSAMYFCASSEGRATLNNEKLFFGSGTQLSVL.

The V and J genes are TRBV15 and TRBJ1-1; possibly TRBD1 for D (6 bases). V was cut by 3 bases and J by 4 bases, with 15 bases left in between. This CDR3 is built from 15 residues. CDR1 is LNHNV and CDR2 is YYDKDF in the germline V gene (reference sequence). The CDR3 protein is CATSRWGGSGTEAFF. The CDR3 nucleotides read TGTGCCACCAGCAGGTGGGGGGGCTCGGGCACTGAAGCTTTCTTT.

CDR3 amino acids: CASSSRTGVGSYEQYF. CDR3 bases: TGCGCCAGCAGCTCCCGGACAGGGGTAGGTTCCTACGAGCAGTACTTC. The chain combines TRBV5-1 with TRBJ2-7; 9 bases align to TRBD1. Losses at the gene ends were 3 bases for V and 1 base for J; bases not matched to a gene: 8. The CDR3 runs to 16 residues. Per the germline V gene, CDR1 is SGHRS and CDR2 is YFSETQ.

This clonotype was counted between two and nine times. This sequence joins TRBV11-2 and TRBJ2-7; possible D gene TRBD2, 5 bases. Germline V gives CDR1 SGHAT, CDR2 FQNNGV. Trimming took 7 bases from V and 4 from J, leaving 17 bases between them. CDR3 length: 14 residues. CDR3 region: CASTSTPRRYEQYF. The CDR3 DNA reads TGTGCCAGCACCTCTACCCCTCGGAGGTACGAGCAGTACTTC. Drawing the rest from reference TRBV11-2 and TRBJ2-7, the complete variable domain is EAGVAQSPRYKIIEKRQSVAFWCNPISGHATLYWYQQILGQGPKLLIQFQNNGVVDDSQLPKDRFSAERLKGVDSTLKIQPAKLEDSAVYLCASTSTPRRYEQYFGPGTRLTVT.

The V and J genes are TRBV12-3 or TRBV12-4 and TRBJ1-5; D might be TRBD1 (6 bases). Between the trimmed V and J ends, which lost 6 bases and 5 bases, there was a span of 20 bases. The CDR3 is 16 amino acids. CDR3 amino acids: CASSYGGLGNDQPQHF. The DNA of the CDR3 is TGTGCCAGCAGCTACGGGGGGCTGGGTAATGATCAGCCCCAGCATTTT.

The rearrangement joins TRBV29-1 to TRBJ1-1; tentative D call: TRBD1 (5 bases). From germline, CDR1 is SQVTM and CDR2 ANQGSEA. Trimming shortened V by 6 bases and J by 0 bases, and 5 bases separated the two germline ends. The CDR3 is 11 amino acids. CDR3 sequence: CSVQVNTEAFF. CDR3 coding DNA: TGCAGCGTACAGGTGAACACTGAAGCTTTCTTT.

The chain is built from TRBV20-1 and TRBJ1-1; 8 nucleotides match TRBD1. Germline lookup yields CDR1 DFQATT and CDR2 SNEGSKA (reference sequence). The CDR3 has 14 residues. The junction had 6 bases not matched to a gene; V was cut back by 1 base and J by 5 bases. CDR3 loop: CSARALTGVTEAFF. The DNA for the CDR3 is TGCAGTGCTAGAGCTCTGACAGGGGTGACTGAAGCTTTCTTT.

This clonotype was observed a handful of times. The chain links TRBV4-3 to TRBJ2-1, with D unclear. Germline V gene lookup returns CDR1 LGHNA and CDR2 YSLEER. The V gene lost 0 bases and the J gene lost 7 bases, with 13 bases spanning the gap. This CDR3 is 15 amino acids long. The CDR3 spells CASSQDFGGRNEQFF. Written as DNA, the CDR3 is TGCGCCAGCAGCCAAGATTTTGGCGGTCGAAATGAGCAGTTCTTC.

The chain carries TRBV7-2 and TRBJ2-5; D might be TRBD1 or TRBD2, each matching 6 bases. V dropped 5 bases and J dropped 5 bases, with 18 bases sitting between them. Germline assignment: CDR1 SGHTA and CDR2 FQGNSA. This CDR3 has 15 residues. The CDR3 loop reads CASSPPTGARETQYF. The CDR3 DNA reads TGTGCCAGCAGCCCTCCAACGGGGGCTCGGGAGACCCAGTACTTC.

The chain couples TRBV5-1 to TRBJ2-7; TRBD2 agrees at 8 bases. The V gene's germline CDR1 is SGHRS and CDR2 YFSETQ. The V and J ends lost 1 base and 4 bases, in that order; junction bases with no gene match: 7. This CDR3 comprises 15 residues. The CDR3 DNA sequence: TGCGCCAGCAGCTTGTGGACGGGAGGGGAGTACGAGCAGTACTTC. This codes for CASSLWTGGEYEQYF.